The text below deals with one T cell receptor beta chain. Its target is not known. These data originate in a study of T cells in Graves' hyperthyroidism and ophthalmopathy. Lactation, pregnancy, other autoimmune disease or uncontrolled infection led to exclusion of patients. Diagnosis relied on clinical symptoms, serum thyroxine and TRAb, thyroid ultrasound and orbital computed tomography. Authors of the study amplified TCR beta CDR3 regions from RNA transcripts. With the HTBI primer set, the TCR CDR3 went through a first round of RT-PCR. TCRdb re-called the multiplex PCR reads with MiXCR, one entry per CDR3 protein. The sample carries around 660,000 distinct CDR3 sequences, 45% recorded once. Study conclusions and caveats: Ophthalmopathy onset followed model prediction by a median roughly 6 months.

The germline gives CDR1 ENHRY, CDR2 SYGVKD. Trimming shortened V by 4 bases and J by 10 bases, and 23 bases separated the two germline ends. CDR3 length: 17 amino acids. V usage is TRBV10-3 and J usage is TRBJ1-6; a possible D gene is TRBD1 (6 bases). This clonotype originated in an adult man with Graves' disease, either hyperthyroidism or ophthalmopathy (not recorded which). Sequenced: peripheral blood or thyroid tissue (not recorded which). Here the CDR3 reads CAISVSGEVPGRSPLHF. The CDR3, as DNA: TGTGCCATCAGTGTGTCAGGGGAAGTCCCGGGAAGGTCACCCCTCCACTTT.